This passage covers 18 T cell receptor beta chains from one sample sequenced in a study of T cell clones after liver transplantation. Repertoires were generated with immunoSEQ multiplex PCR, while TCRdb's copy carries only in-frame clones and drops some. Counted here are about 15,000 clones, less than 85% occurring once; the ten biggest clones make up roughly 27%. Sequences were derived from CD8+ T cells from blood, sampled around 4 years after liver transplant. These receptors originate from a human patient who received a liver transplant. Among the T cells, some may be from the graft donor.

The chain uses TRBV7-2 and TRBJ1-2; D gene unclear. This CDR3 contains 15 residues. Trimming took 7 bases from V and 6 from J, leaving 21 bases between them. The germline V gene encodes CDR1 SGHTA and CDR2 FQGNSA. CDR3 residues: CASTLPREYLDGYTF. The CDR3 DNA is TGTGCCAGCACTCTCCCTCGTGAGTACTTGGATGGCTACACCTTC.

Only a few counts were recorded for this clone. The chain links TRBV10-3 to TRBJ2-5, with a possible D match to TRBD1 (6 bases). The CDR3 consists of 16 residues. Germline CDR1 and CDR2: ENHRY and SYGVKD. Trimming took off 3 bases at V and 1 base at J, with 15 bases between the two ends. The CDR3 sequence: CAISDVVGDTQETQYF. The CDR3 DNA follows: TGTGCCATCAGTGATGTCGTAGGGGACACCCAAGAGACCCAGTACTTC.

The chain uses TRBV6-1 and TRBJ2-2; no clear D gene. The germline V gene encodes CDR1 MNHNS and CDR2 SASEGT. There are 14 residues in the CDR3. The V gene lost 3 bases and the J gene lost 3 bases, with 8 bases spanning the gap. The CDR3 DNA is TGTGCCAGCAGTGACGGATCGTACACCGGGGAGCTGTTTTTT. Its protein product is CASSDGSYTGELFF.

This clone was seen only a few times. The J gene is TRBJ1-5, the V gene TRBV7-9; the match to TRBD1 covers 7 bases. This CDR3 comprises 15 residues. Per germline, CDR1 SEHNR and CDR2 FQNEAQ (reference sequence). Germline trimming cut 4 bases from V and 1 base from J; bases unmatched to any gene: 4. CDR3 sequence (DNA): TGTGCCAGCAGCTCCGAGGGGGCAAGCAATCAGCCCCAGCATTTT. It specifies CASSSEGASNQPQHF.

This sequence joins TRBV4-3 and TRBJ1-3; 10 bases agree with TRBD1. V gave up 3 bases and J gave up 6 bases; unmatched junction bases: 5. The CDR3 totals 15 residues. Per the germline V gene, CDR1 is LGHNA and CDR2 is YSLEER. Here the CDR3 reads CASSHGTGDTNTIYF. The CDR3 region has the DNA TGCGCCAGCAGCCACGGGACAGGGGACACAAACACCATATATTTT.

The V call is TRBV27, the J call TRBJ2-1; 10 bases are shared with TRBD1. CDR3 size: 16 residues. Germline trimming cut 10 bases from V and 7 bases from J; bases unmatched to any gene: 16. Germline V gene sequence: CDR1 MNHEY, CDR2 SMNVEV (reference sequence). The CDR3 loop is CATKFGPGQGPNEQFF. The CDR3 DNA sequence: TGTGCCACTAAGTTTGGCCCGGGACAGGGGCCGAATGAGCAGTTCTTC.

The chain uses TRBV28 and TRBJ1-5, with D tentatively TRBD1 (6 bases). This CDR3 spans 17 amino acids. Germline V gene lookup returns CDR1 MDHEN and CDR2 SYDVKM. V gave up 8 bases and J gave up 0 bases, with 20 bases separating them. The DNA for the CDR3 is TGTGCCAGCTCTGTTGCGGTCGGACAGTATAGCAATCAGCCCCAGCATTTT. It codes for CASSVAVGQYSNQPQHF.

The chain has TRBV13 and TRBJ2-2; 10 bases are shared with TRBD2. The CDR3 runs 18 residues. Germline V gene lookup returns CDR1 PRHDT and CDR2 FYEKMQ (reference sequence). The junction had 16 bases not matched to a gene; V was cut back by 5 bases and J by 7 bases. The CDR3 is CASSPPLAGPPGGGELFF. In nucleotides, the CDR3 is TGTGCCAGCAGCCCCCCACTAGCGGGGCCTCCCGGGGGCGGGGAGCTGTTTTTT.

The V call is TRBV6-5, the J call TRBJ1-1, with D hard to call. Germline CDR1 MNHEY, CDR2 SVGAGI. The CDR3 spans 13 residues. V was cut by 2 bases and J by 2 bases, with 6 bases left in between. The DNA of the CDR3 is TGTGCCAGCAGTTACGGCAGAAACACTGAAGCTTTCTTT. Its protein product is CASSYGRNTEAFF.

The chain employs TRBV10-1 and TRBJ2-7, with 8 bases that match TRBD1. In germline, CDR1 is WNHNN, CDR2 SYGVQD (reference sequence). The CDR3 totals 14 residues. V gave up 5 bases and J gave up 3 bases; unmatched junction bases: 6. CDR3 nucleotide sequence: TGCGCCAGCAGTTCTGACAGGGGAGACTACGAGCAGTACTTC. Translation: CASSSDRGDYEQYF.

This chain uses TRBV27 with TRBJ2-7; no clear D. Trimming stripped 3 bases from V and 1 base from J, with 7 bases between. The germline V gene encodes CDR1 MNHEY and CDR2 SMNVEV (reference sequence). This CDR3 spans 13 amino acids. The CDR3, as DNA: TGTGCCAGCAGTTTGGCGGCTTCCTACGAGCAGTACTTC. Its translation: CASSLAASYEQYF.

The chain is built from TRBV23-1 and TRBJ2-3; the match to TRBD1 covers 7 bases. TRBV23-1 is filed as an ORF, its function uncertain. The CDR3 totals 17 residues. The J segment lost 2 bases and the V segment lost 4 bases, leaving 12 bases of the junction unmatched. CDR3 protein: CASSPYFRDSLTDTQYF. CDR3 sequence (DNA): TGCGCCAGCAGTCCATACTTCCGGGACAGCCTCACAGATACGCAGTATTTT.

The J gene is TRBJ1-2, the V gene TRBV27; 8 bases align to TRBD1. This CDR3 region has 14 residues. Germline lookup yields CDR1 MNHEY and CDR2 SMNVEV (reference sequence). The V segment lost 0 bases and the J segment 7 bases; nucleotides outside the gene matches: 4. The CDR3 here is CASSLSRTGFGYTF. The CDR3 coding sequence is TGTGCCAGCAGTTTATCGCGGACAGGGTTTGGCTACACCTTC.

The chain has TRBV2 and TRBJ2-3, with a possible D match to TRBD2 (7 bases). Germline CDR1 is SNHLY and CDR2 is FYNNEI. This CDR3 contains 15 residues. Trimming removed 8 bases from V and 4 bases from J, with 19 bases in between. CDR3 bases: TGTGCCAGCCCTGGGAGGGGGGCCCTGCCAGATACGCAGTATTTT. Residues: CASPGRGALPDTQYF.

This clone was recorded only once. This chain uses TRBV5-1 with TRBJ2-2, with TRBD2 matching over 8 bases. Germline CDR1 and CDR2: SGHRS and YFSETQ. Germline trimming cut 0 bases from V and 6 bases from J; bases unmatched to any gene: 10. The CDR3 totals 17 residues. Written as DNA, the CDR3 is TGCGCCAGCAGCTTGGCCTTTAGTAGCGGGATTCCCGGGGAGCTGTTTTTT. Translated: CASSLAFSSGIPGELFF. Supplemented by reference TRBV5-1 and TRBJ2-2, the full variable domain reads KAGVTQTPRYLIKTRGQQVTLSCSPISGHRSVSWYQQTPGQGLQFLFEYFSETQRNKGNFPGRFSGRQFSNSRSEMNVSTLELGDSALYLCASSLAFSSGIPGELFFGEGSRLTVL.

The rearrangement uses TRBV25-1 and TRBJ2-1; D not resolved. Germline CDR1 MGHDK, CDR2 SYGVNS. CDR3 length: 15 amino acids. The V end was cut by 2 bases, the J end by 5 bases, with 13 bases between. The CDR3 coding sequence is TGTGCCAGCAGTGAACGCTCCCCCTACAACAATGAGCAGTTCTTC. Amino acid sequence: CASSERSPYNNEQFF.

The V and J genes are TRBV15 and TRBJ2-1, with D unresolved. The V and J ends lost 1 base and 9 bases respectively, with 10 bases between them. Looked up from germline, CDR1 is LNHNV and CDR2 is YYDKDF (reference sequence). CDR3 length: 13 amino acids. CDR3: CATSRGIGFEQFF. CDR3 nucleotide sequence: TGTGCCACCAGCAGAGGAATTGGCTTTGAGCAGTTCTTC. The whole variable domain, remainder taken from reference TRBV15 and TRBJ2-1, is DAMVIQNPRYQVTQFGKPVTLSCSQTLNHNVMYWYQQKSSQAPKLLFHYYDKDFNNEADTPDNFQSRRPNTSFCFLDIRSPGLGDTAMYLCATSRGIGFEQFFGPGTRLTVL.

The chain has TRBV6-1 and TRBJ2-7, with D uncertain. Germline CDR1 is MNHNS and CDR2 is SASEGT. The ends were cut back, 6 bases at V and 1 base at J, with 10 bases in the middle. The CDR3 contains 13 residues. CDR3 DNA sequence: TGTGCCAGCAGCCAACACCTATCCTACGAGCAGTACTTC. Translation: CASSQHLSYEQYF.